Given below is one TCR beta chain in context. Its antigen is not known. Trimming took 7 bases from V and 3 from J; bases not matched to a gene: 16. Germline V gene sequence: CDR1 LNHDA, CDR2 SQIVND (reference sequence). The CDR3 has 17 amino acids. Profiling relied on immunoSEQ multiplex PCR, and the TCRdb table lists in-frame clones only, not all of them. The data show under 85,000 clones, roughly 87% seen once. The data are from a study of OX40 agonist ivuxolimab in advanced cancers. Whole-study results and caveats: Expanded peripheral T cells had an undetermined antigen specificity. Fewer expanded clones were found on average in CD4+ than in CD8+ T cells.

The clonotype was recovered from an adult with an advanced solid tumor such as melanoma, head and neck, liver or kidney cancer. The sample here was CD4+ or CD8+ T cells sorted from blood, taken in a trial of the OX40 agonist ivuxolimab. The chain employs TRBV19 and TRBJ1-2; TRBD1 matches 8 bases. The CDR3 nucleotides are TGTGCCAGTACCACTATCGGGAGCGACAGGGGCGACTATGGCTACACCTTC. Amino acid sequence: CASTTIGSDRGDYGYTF.